The clone carrying this T cell receptor (beta chain) was seen ten or more times. The data were obtained in a study of T cells in Graves' hyperthyroidism and ophthalmopathy. The germline gives CDR1 SGHTS, CDR2 YDEGEE. V shed 4 bases and J 8 bases; nucleotides not matched to a gene: 6. The CDR3 has 14 residues. What was amplified from RNA transcripts were TCR beta CDR3 regions. In the first-round RT-PCR of the TCR CDR3, the HTBI primer set was used. TCRdb itself ran the multiplex PCR reads through MiXCR, one entry per CDR3 protein. The sample yields some 500,000 distinct CDR3 sequences, roughly 14% seen once.

The chain has TRBV5-8 and TRBJ1-6, with 7 bases aligning to TRBD1. The receptor comes from a young woman with Graves' hyperthyroidism. Material for sequencing was blood. CDR3 amino acids: CASSGDRVYSPLHF. CDR3 nucleotides: TGTGCCAGCAGCGGAGACAGGGTCTATTCACCCCTCCACTTT.